This TCR beta chain was identified during a study of T cell responses to AZD1222 COVID-19 vaccine. Sequencing was performed with immunoSEQ multiplex PCR; in TCRdb, only in-frame clones are kept and a portion is missing. The sample carries fewer than 80,000 clones, about 91% recorded once. For this clone: Its target is not known.

Notes on the study in general: Every sample of the repertoires postdated the peak T cell response.

Specimen: peripheral blood, collected 28 days after the second dose of the MenACWY control vaccine. The sequence came from an adult who received the MenACWY meningococcal vaccine as a control.

CDR3 sequence (DNA): TGTGCTAGTGCCTTGAGCACAGATACGCAGTATTTT. Translated: CASALSTDTQYF. This chain connects TRBV12-5 to TRBJ2-3; no clear D gene. Germline CDR1 is LGHNT and CDR2 is FRNRAP. This CDR3 comprises 12 residues. Trimming removed 7 bases at V and 0 bases at J, with 5 bases between. Combining the CDR3 with reference TRBV12-5 and TRBJ2-3 gives the whole variable domain DARVTQTPRHKVTEMGQEVTMRCQPILGHNTVFWYRQTMMQGLELLAYFRNRAPLDDSGMPKDRFSAEMPDATLATLKIQPSEPRDSAVYFCASALSTDTQYFGPGTRLTVL.